Following are 25 T cell receptor beta chains from one sample sequenced in a study of identical twins. Via MiXCR, TCRdb re-called the 5' RACE reads, giving one row per CDR3 protein. The sample yields 250,000 to 300,000 distinct CDR3 sequences, about 8% seen once. This sample was shared with a second study, whose subject was yellow fever vaccine responses in identical twins.

Sequenced sample: CD8+ T cells sorted from blood. The receptors come from a woman in her late teens or twenties in good health.

This clonotype was found a few times. The J gene is TRBJ2-3, the V gene TRBV25-1, with D tentatively TRBD2 (6 bases). V was shortened by 1 base and J by 2 bases, with 13 bases between the two germline ends. CDR1 MGHDK and CDR2 SYGVNS come from the germline V gene. The CDR3 covers 16 residues. In DNA form, the CDR3 reads TGTGCCAGCAGTGAATGGGGGGAACAGTTCACAGATACGCAGTATTTT. Amino acids: CASSEWGEQFTDTQYF.

The chain couples TRBV18 to TRBJ2-5; possible D gene TRBD1, 6 bases. There are 15 residues in the CDR3. V was pared by 3 bases and J by 2 bases, with 13 bases between. Per the germline V gene, CDR1 is KGHSH and CDR2 is LQKENI. The CDR3 coding sequence is TGTGCCAGCTCACCCCGGGACACTACACAAGAGACCCAGTACTTC. This sequence encodes CASSPRDTTQETQYF.

This clonotype was seen many times. The chain has TRBV12-3 or TRBV12-4 and TRBJ2-3; 13 bases fit TRBD2. Trimming cost V 5 bases and J 7 bases; bases outside gene matches: 9. The CDR3 runs to 16 residues. CDR3 loop: CASSQKTSGRSNTQYF. CDR3 coding DNA: TGTGCCAGCAGTCAAAAGACTAGCGGGAGGTCGAATACGCAGTATTTT.

This chain uses TRBV12-3 or TRBV12-4 with TRBJ1-2; 9 bases agree with TRBD1. The CDR3 runs to 16 residues. Trimming removed 6 bases from V and 4 bases from J; junction bases left unmatched: 12. The CDR3 here is CASSSSGTGMGYGYTF. The CDR3 DNA reads as TGTGCCAGCAGCTCGTCCGGGACAGGGATGGGCTATGGCTACACCTTC.

Many counts were recorded for this clonotype. The chain uses TRBV12-3 or TRBV12-4 and TRBJ2-3; D is perhaps TRBD2 (7 bases). Trimming took 3 bases from V and 1 from J, leaving 17 bases between them. The CDR3 spans 17 residues. This CDR3 reads CASSFGLGGGGTDTQYF. The DNA for the CDR3 is TGTGCCAGCAGTTTCGGGTTAGGGGGGGGTGGCACAGATACGCAGTATTTT.

This clonotype was picked up many times. The chain couples TRBV27 to TRBJ1-2; D not resolved. The CDR3 totals 11 residues. Trimming took off 5 bases at V and 6 bases at J, with 7 bases between the two ends. CDR1 and CDR2 (germline): MNHEY, SMNVEV (reference sequence). The DNA of the CDR3 is TGTGCCAGCAGTGAAGGGAATGGCTACACCTTC. This gives the protein CASSEGNGYTF.

This rearrangement joins TRBV5-5 to TRBJ2-1; D not resolved. Trimming left V 4 bases short and J 0 bases short, with 11 bases between. Germline V gene data show CDR1 as SGHKS and CDR2 as YYEKEE (reference sequence). This CDR3 is 15 amino acids long. The CDR3 protein is CASSPGPISYNEQFF. DNA of the CDR3: TGTGCCAGCAGCCCCGGGCCGATCTCCTACAATGAGCAGTTCTTC.

This clonotype was counted many times. The chain is built from TRBV29-1 and TRBJ2-7; 7 nucleotides agree with TRBD2. Germline CDR1 and CDR2: SQVTM and ANQGSEA. J was trimmed by 2 bases and V by 6 bases; bases with no gene match: 13. CDR3 size: 15 residues. The CDR3 DNA is TGCAGCGTGTCCAAGATCCTGGGGAGGGCCTACGAGCAGTACTTC. This gives the protein CSVSKILGRAYEQYF.

The chain recombines TRBV7-9 with TRBJ1-6, with a possible D match to TRBD1 (6 bases). The CDR3 has 15 residues. Germline V gives CDR1 SEHNR, CDR2 FQNEAQ (reference sequence). The V gene lost 5 bases and the J gene lost 7 bases, with 15 bases spanning the gap. CDR3 bases: TGTGCCAGCAGCGACTTACAGGGTTGGAATTCACCCCTCCACTTT. Translated, it gives CASSDLQGWNSPLHF.

In its sample, this clonotype was seen many times. The gene calls are TRBV6-4 and TRBJ2-3; TRBD2 agrees at 8 bases. CDR1 MRHNA and CDR2 SNTAGT come from the germline V gene. V gave up 4 bases and J gave up 4 bases; unmatched junction bases: 7. This CDR3 is built from 15 residues. CDR3 loop: CASSGSSGGSDTQYF. The CDR3 DNA is TGTGCCAGCAGTGGCTCGAGCGGGGGATCAGATACGCAGTATTTT.

The V and J genes are TRBV11-1 and TRBJ2-7; TRBD1 agrees at 10 bases. The CDR3 sequence is 19 residues long. Losses at the gene ends were 4 bases for V and 1 base for J; bases not matched to a gene: 16. CDR1 SGHAT and CDR2 FQDESV come from the germline V gene (reference sequence). The CDR3 protein is CASSSSGTGASGGSYEQYF. The CDR3 region has the DNA TGTGCCAGCAGCTCATCCGGGACAGGGGCCAGCGGGGGTTCCTACGAGCAGTACTTC.

The V call is TRBV28, the J call TRBJ1-1, with D maybe TRBD1 (6 bases). Germline V gene lookup returns CDR1 MDHEN and CDR2 SYDVKM. This CDR3 has 14 residues. V was clipped by 5 bases and J by 1 base, with 11 bases between them. As DNA, the CDR3 is TGTGCCAGCAGTGCGGACAGAAAGAACACTGAAGCTTTCTTT. This gives the protein CASSADRKNTEAFF.

The sample holds a few counts of this clonotype. The chain has TRBV27 and TRBJ1-6, with D possibly being TRBD1 (6 bases). The CDR3 consists of 13 residues. Looked up from germline, CDR1 is MNHEY and CDR2 is SMNVEV (reference sequence). Trimming removed 8 bases from V and 10 bases from J, with 15 bases in between. CDR3 loop: CASSDRTRSPLHF. The CDR3 nucleotides are TGTGCCAGCTCCGACAGGACGAGATCACCCCTCCACTTT.

This clonotype has only a few counts. V and J are TRBV6-5 and TRBJ1-2; D is unresolved. The germline V and J ends were trimmed by 0 bases and 2 bases, with 10 bases remaining between them. Germline lookup yields CDR1 MNHEY and CDR2 SVGAGI. This CDR3 is built from 15 residues. CDR3 region: CASSYSSRLNYGYTF. DNA for the CDR3: TGTGCCAGCAGTTACTCGTCCAGGCTGAACTATGGCTACACCTTC.

This clonotype was counted at least ten times. The genes are TRBV24-1 and TRBJ2-7; the D is unclear. Trimming removed 1 base at V and 6 bases at J, with 9 bases between. The CDR3 loop spans 13 amino acids. Germline V gives CDR1 KGHDR, CDR2 SFDVKD. The CDR3 protein is CATSDFSGLEQYF. Here the CDR3 DNA reads TGTGCCACCAGTGATTTTTCGGGTCTCGAGCAGTACTTC.

V usage is TRBV29-1 and J usage is TRBJ2-2; no clear D gene. This CDR3 has 13 amino acids. Germline CDR1 SQVTM, CDR2 ANQGSEA. Here the CDR3 DNA reads TGCAGTGCTATCCGGGCCTTCACCGGGGAGCTGTTTTTT. Translated, it gives CSAIRAFTGELFF.

The chain uses TRBV4-3 and TRBJ2-7; D is possibly TRBD1 (6 bases). Trimming pared 0 bases from V and 5 bases from J, leaving 11 bases between. This CDR3 spans 14 amino acids. The V gene's germline CDR1 is LGHNA and CDR2 YSLEER. CDR3 amino acids: CASSQDKHRDEQYF. DNA of the CDR3: TGCGCCAGCAGCCAAGATAAGCACAGGGACGAGCAGTACTTC.

This clonotype was detected many times. V is TRBV27 and J is TRBJ2-1; 7 bases are a match to TRBD2. CDR1 is MNHEY and CDR2 is SMNVEV in the germline V gene (reference sequence). The ends lost 8 bases at V and 5 bases at J; junction bases unmatched: 9. The CDR3 has 14 residues. The DNA for the CDR3 is TGTGCCAGCCACCCTAGCGGCTCTAACAATGAGCAGTTCTTC. It encodes CASHPSGSNNEQFF.

This clonotype was counted a few times. The genes are TRBV11-2 and TRBJ2-1, with D perhaps TRBD1 (5 bases). Trimming removed 5 bases at V and 1 base at J, with 12 bases between. The germline gives CDR1 SGHAT, CDR2 FQNNGV. The CDR3 has 15 residues. Here the CDR3 reads CASSVSPGSYNEQFF. The CDR3 coding sequence is TGTGCCAGCAGCGTGTCCCCAGGGTCCTACAATGAGCAGTTCTTC.

The V gene is TRBV12-3 or TRBV12-4, the J gene TRBJ2-1; a weak D match, TRBD1 (6 bases). Trimming left V 5 bases short and J 2 bases short, with 10 bases between. This CDR3 has 14 amino acids. CDR3 sequence reads: CASSDRFTYNEQFF. The CDR3 DNA reads as TGTGCCAGCAGTGACAGGTTTACCTACAATGAGCAGTTCTTC.

This clonotype was seen repeatedly, ten times or more. V usage is TRBV3-1 and J usage is TRBJ2-5; D not resolved. The CDR3 consists of 15 residues. Deletions cut 0 bases from V and 0 bases from J, with 8 bases between. Germline V CDR1 and CDR2: LGHDT, YNNKEL (reference sequence). The CDR3 protein is CASSQELSYQETQYF. The CDR3 nucleotides are TGTGCCAGCAGCCAAGAATTGTCATACCAAGAGACCCAGTACTTC.

This rearrangement joins TRBV12-3 or TRBV12-4 to TRBJ1-5, with D hard to call. This CDR3 has 12 residues. The V and J ends lost 3 bases and 7 bases respectively, with 7 bases between them. The CDR3 region has the DNA TGTGCCAGCAGTTTCTCTCGGCAGCCCCAGCATTTT. This codes for CASSFSRQPQHF.

V gene TRBV7-8 combines with J gene TRBJ2-7; D ambiguous. CDR1 SGHVS and CDR2 FQNEAQ come from the germline V gene. This CDR3 is 14 amino acids long. The V end was cut by 1 base, the J end by 5 bases, with 12 bases between. CDR3 DNA: TGTGCCAGCAGCTTAGATCAAGGGATCGACGAGCAGTACTTC. Its translation is CASSLDQGIDEQYF.

This clonotype occurred many times. This rearrangement joins TRBV4-3 to TRBJ2-6; a possible D gene is TRBD2 (5 bases). The germline V gene encodes CDR1 LGHNA and CDR2 YSLEER. Trimming shortened V by 1 base and J by 2 bases, and 9 bases separated the two germline ends. This CDR3 is built from 16 residues. CDR3: CASSQAPGTGANVLTF. The CDR3 DNA sequence: TGCGCCAGCAGCCAAGCCCCCGGGACTGGGGCCAACGTCCTGACTTTC.

This clonotype was recorded many times. V is TRBV29-1 and J is TRBJ2-1, with 9 bases that match TRBD1. Unmatched junction bases numbered 5, after V lost 5 bases and J lost 12 bases. This CDR3 spans 11 amino acids. Germline V gene lookup returns CDR1 SQVTM and CDR2 ANQGSEA. CDR3 residues: CSVSLDRGQFF. The CDR3 DNA reads as TGCAGCGTTTCCTTGGACAGGGGGCAGTTCTTC.